The 6 T cell receptor beta chains given below trace back to one sample, sequenced in a study of post-analysis software for immune sequencing data. Study conclusions and caveats: The five TRBV segments detected at higher frequency in patients than in controls included TRBV5-6, TRBV5-1 and TRBV20-1.

Unique molecular identifiers tagged the TCR beta cDNA libraries. TCRdb re-derived calls from the PCR reads in MiXCR, one entry per CDR3 protein. The data show hundreds of thousands of distinct CDR3 sequences, with 30% seen just once and 0.55% to 0.65% held by the top ten. The antigens for these receptors are not known. What was sequenced was blood. Receptor source: a girl aged 5-17 years with multiple sclerosis.

V is TRBV7-2 and J is TRBJ2-7; 8 bases agree with TRBD2. Germline assignment: CDR1 SGHTA and CDR2 FQGNSA. The V and J ends lost 2 bases and 6 bases, in that order; junction bases with no gene match: 6. The CDR3 has 14 residues. Here the CDR3 DNA reads TGTGCCAGCAGCTTAAGCACTAGCGGCTGCGAGCAGTACTTC. Translation: CASSLSTSGCEQYF.

This clonotype was seen more than once but under ten times. This chain uses TRBV21-1 with TRBJ2-5; TRBD2 is the table's D call, not checked against the DNA. The J call may be faulty, since TRBJ2-7 better matches the DNA end. TRBV21-1 corresponds to a pseudogene. The CDR3 has 14 amino acids. The CDR3 nucleotides read TGTGCCAGCAGCAAAGAGGGACTAAGGGACGAGCAGTACTTC. Amino acid sequence: CASSKEGLRDEQYF.

The V call is TRBV10-1, the J call TRBJ2-1, with a tentative D call TRBD2 (6 bases). There are 15 residues in the CDR3. Germline V CDR1 and CDR2: WNHNN, SYGVQD (reference sequence). V shed 3 bases and J shed 7 bases, with 16 bases lying between them. DNA for the CDR3: TGCGCCAGCAGTGAACGTATCGGGACTTCAAATGAGCAGTTCTTC. Protein sequence: CASSERIGTSNEQFF.

The gene calls are TRBV4-1 and TRBJ1-1; 9 bases are shared with TRBD1. Trimming removed 3 bases from V and 0 bases from J; junction bases left unmatched: 11. The CDR3 length is 18 residues. Germline CDR1 and CDR2: MGHRA and YSYEKL. The CDR3, as DNA: TGCGCCAGCAGCCATCCAACCGGACAGGGGCTCATGAACACTGAAGCTTTCTTT. Translated: CASSHPTGQGLMNTEAFF.

This clonotype was counted only a few times. The chain has TRBV10-3 and TRBJ1-1, with TRBD1 as a possible D gene (6 bases). Germline V lookup: CDR1 ENHRY, CDR2 SYGVKD. The CDR3 covers 13 residues. V lost 7 bases to trimming and J lost 1 base, with 10 bases between them. CDR3 sequence reads: CAITGGRNTEAFF. The CDR3 bases are TGTGCCATCACGGGGGGCCGGAACACTGAAGCTTTCTTT.

V is TRBV29-1 and J is TRBJ1-1; D is perhaps TRBD1 (5 bases). The CDR3 spans 13 residues. The germline V gene encodes CDR1 SQVTM and CDR2 ANQGSEA. V shed 4 bases and J shed 4 bases, with 13 bases lying between them. The CDR3, as DNA: TGCAGCGTTGGGGCACGGAGGGGCACTGAAGCTTTCTTT. Translated: CSVGARRGTEAFF.